Listed below are T cell receptor beta chains from one sample, sequenced in a study of T cells in Graves' hyperthyroidism and ophthalmopathy. TCRdb reanalysed the multiplex PCR reads using MiXCR and keeps one entry per CDR3 protein. The repertoire holds under 450,000 distinct CDR3 sequences, with about 15% as singletons. Sequencing used blood. Receptors originate from a woman between 18 and 30 years old with Graves' hyperthyroidism. The CDR3 runs from the conserved cysteine through the conserved F or W. The order of the fields is CDR3 protein, CDR3 DNA, V gene, D gene, clone size, J gene. A D gene is named only where the DNA matches it firmly. A row's size may be missing; if present it is once, few, many or a size class.

CASTGEDTGELFF | TGTGCCAGCACAGGAGAGGACACCGGGGAGCTGTTTTTT | TRBV27 | . | . | TRBJ2-2
CASKMGSGNTIYF | TGTGCCAGTAAGATGGGGTCTGGAAACACCATATATTTT | TRBV12-3/TRBV12-4 | . | many | TRBJ1-3
CASSLEPNWGADTQYF | TGTGCCAGCAGCCTAGAGCCCAACTGGGGGGCGGATACGCAGTATTTT | TRBV7-8 | . | many | TRBJ2-3
CASRPGFSAYNEQFF | TGTGCCAGCAGGCCAGGGTTCTCGGCCTACAATGAGCAGTTCTTC | TRBV4-2 | . | many | TRBJ2-1
CASSQETGSNQPQHF | TGCGCCAGCAGCCAAGAAACAGGGTCCAATCAGCCCCAGCATTTT | TRBV4-1 | . | . | TRBJ1-5
CSASGEKETQYF | TGCAGTGCTAGCGGGGAAAAAGAGACCCAGTACTTC | TRBV20-1 | . | few | TRBJ2-5
CASRSPRLSSYEQYF | TGTGCCAGCAGATCTCCCCGATTGAGCTCCTACGAGCAGTACTTC | TRBV6-1 | . | many | TRBJ2-7
CATSEVWNGELFF | TGTGCCACCAGTGAGGTTTGGAACGGGGAGCTGTTTTTT | TRBV24-1 | . | . | TRBJ2-2
CASSWGADTGELFF | TGTGCCAGCAGCTGGGGGGCGGACACCGGGGAGCTGTTTTTT | TRBV7-9 | . | . | TRBJ2-2
CASTPFSGTGKIEQYF | TGTGCCAGCACCCCATTTTCCGGGACAGGGAAGATCGAGCAGTACTTC | TRBV6-2/TRBV6-3 | TRBD1 | many | TRBJ2-7
CASSGTGTNTEAFF | TGTGCCAGCAGCGGGACAGGGACCAACACTGAAGCTTTCTTT | TRBV9 | TRBD1 | many | TRBJ1-1
CASNSLAGQETQYF | TGTGCCAGCAACAGCCTAGCGGGGCAAGAGACCCAGTACTTC | TRBV6-1 | TRBD2 | . | TRBJ2-5
CSARWGTPRYEQFF | TGCAGTGCTAGATGGGGGACCCCGAGGTATGAGCAGTTCTTC | TRBV20-1 | . | . | TRBJ2-1
CASSLDPGRTYEQYF | TGCGCCAGCAGCTTGGATCCAGGCAGGACATACGAGCAGTACTTC | TRBV5-1 | . | many | TRBJ2-7
CATSDGTGLKNEQFF | TGTGCCACCAGTGATGGGACAGGGCTGAAGAATGAGCAGTTCTTC | TRBV24-1 | TRBD1 | . | TRBJ2-1
CASSFPGQGRGEQFF | TGTGCCAGCAGCTTTCCGGGACAGGGTAGGGGTGAGCAGTTCTTC | TRBV12-3/TRBV12-4 | TRBD1 | many | TRBJ2-1
CASSPGLAGGLRGNEQFF | TGCGCCAGCAGCCCGGGACTAGCGGGAGGGCTTAGGGGAAATGAGCAGTTCTTC | TRBV5-1 | TRBD2 | . | TRBJ2-1
CASSVLPGGLIEAFF | TGTGCCAGCAGCGTACTCCCAGGGGGCTTGATTGAAGCTTTCTTT | TRBV9 | TRBD1 | . | TRBJ1-1
CASSYRAYSYEQYF | TGTGCCAGCAGTTACAGGGCCTACTCCTACGAGCAGTACTTC | TRBV6-5 | . | many | TRBJ2-7
CASSSGRGETQYF | TGCGCCAGCAGCTCCGGGAGGGGAGAGACCCAGTACTTC | TRBV5-1 | TRBD2 | . | TRBJ2-5
CSARFPQGNTEAFF | TGCAGTGCTAGATTTCCTCAGGGAAACACTGAAGCTTTCTTT | TRBV20-1 | . | . | TRBJ1-1
CATSDLVRYNEQFF | TGTGCCACCAGTGACCTCGTAAGATACAATGAGCAGTTCTTC | TRBV24-1 | . | few | TRBJ2-1
CASSLEGGTGSYEQYF | TGTGCCAGCAGCTTAGAGGGGGGGACAGGATCCTACGAGCAGTACTTC | TRBV7-2 | . | once | TRBJ2-7
CASSLGGGRFDEQFF | TGTGCCAGCAGCTTAGGCGGCGGGAGGTTCGATGAGCAGTTCTTC | TRBV7-9 | TRBD2 | many | TRBJ2-1
CASSLFRAGAGYTF | TGTGCCAGCAGTTTATTCAGGGCGGGAGCTGGCTACACCTTC | TRBV28 | . | many | TRBJ1-2
CSVSSGRLVSYEQYF | TGCAGTGTCTCTAGCGGGAGATTGGTCTCCTACGAGCAGTACTTC | TRBV20-1 | TRBD2 | . | TRBJ2-7
CASSLLSQGGSLNTEAFF | TGTGCCAGTAGCCTCCTCTCCCAGGGGGGGTCTTTGAACACTGAAGCTTTCTTT | TRBV19 | TRBD1 | many | TRBJ1-1
CASTRGQGTLAGNSPLHF | TGTGCCAGCACCCGGGGACAGGGGACCTTAGCGGGTAATTCACCCCTCCACTTT | TRBV6-1 | TRBD1 | many | TRBJ1-6
CASNVGGPSSYNEQFF | TGTGCCAGCAATGTAGGGGGGCCAAGCTCCTACAATGAGCAGTTCTTC | TRBV12-3/TRBV12-4 | . | many | TRBJ2-1
CSVAGLAGGISSYNEQFF | TGCAGCGTTGCTGGACTAGCGGGAGGCATAAGCTCCTACAATGAGCAGTTCTTC | TRBV29-1 | TRBD2 | . | TRBJ2-1
CASSVGLAGDNEQFF | TGTGCCAGCAGCGTGGGACTAGCGGGAGACAATGAGCAGTTCTTC | TRBV9 | TRBD2 | many | TRBJ2-1
CATSPQGAWGTEAFF | TGTGCCACCAGCCCCCAGGGGGCGTGGGGCACTGAAGCTTTCTTT | TRBV15 | TRBD1 | many | TRBJ1-1
CASSREGGRDSTDTQYF | TGTGCCAGCAGTAGAGAGGGCGGGAGGGATTCCACAGATACGCAGTATTTT | TRBV9 | TRBD2 | few | TRBJ2-3
CASSITSGRLNTGELFF | TGTGCCAGTAGTATTACTAGCGGGAGGCTGAACACCGGGGAGCTGTTTTTT | TRBV19 | TRBD2 | few | TRBJ2-2
CASRPEGRAFTGELFF | TGTGCCAGTAGGCCCGAGGGCCGCGCGTTCACCGGGGAGCTGTTTTTT | TRBV19 | . | many | TRBJ2-2
CASSLILEGQGQHF | TGTGCCAGCAGTTTGATTCTGGAGGGGCAGGGGCAGCATTTT | TRBV12-3/TRBV12-4 | . | many | TRBJ1-5
CASSFIEDRGDEKLFF | TGTGCCAGCAGTTTCATTGAGGACAGGGGGGACGAAAAACTGTTTTTT | TRBV28 | TRBD1 | many | TRBJ1-4
CASSSIRTAGYGYTF | TGTGCCAGCAGTTCCATCCGGACTGCAGGCTATGGCTACACCTTC | TRBV27 | . | few | TRBJ1-2
CASSESGRPGELFF | TGCGCCAGCAGTGAATCAGGGAGGCCCGGGGAGCTGTTTTTT | TRBV10-1 | . | . | TRBJ2-2
CASSLSGGGVNTEAFF | TGTGCCAGCAGTTTATCAGGGGGAGGAGTGAACACTGAAGCTTTCTTT | TRBV27 | . | many | TRBJ1-1
CATSGTSGSETQYF | TGTGCCACCAGTGGGACTAGCGGGAGTGAGACCCAGTACTTC | TRBV24-1 | TRBD2 | many | TRBJ2-5
CASSTGTSEGEQYF | TGCGCCAGCAGCACCGGGACTAGCGAGGGCGAGCAGTACTTC | TRBV5-1 | TRBD2 | few | TRBJ2-7
CSVEDRLAGRWYQETQYF | TGCAGCGTTGAAGACCGACTAGCGGGGCGGTGGTACCAAGAGACCCAGTACTTC | TRBV29-1 | TRBD2 | many | TRBJ2-5
CASRHKPNGLYEQYF | TGTGCCAGCAGACATAAGCCTAACGGGCTCTACGAGCAGTACTTC | TRBV27 | . | . | TRBJ2-7
CATKAWARDTEAFF | TGTGCCACCAAGGCTTGGGCGAGAGACACTGAAGCTTTCTTT | TRBV15 | . | few | TRBJ1-1
CSAGRQNQPQHF | TGCAGTGCGGGGCGCCAGAATCAGCCCCAGCATTTT | TRBV20-1 | . | . | TRBJ1-5
CASSPAGGGNYGYTF | TGTGCCAGCAGCCCCGCAGGGGGCGGTAACTATGGCTACACCTTC | TRBV7-3 | TRBD1 | . | TRBJ1-2
CASSTTSQAADTQYF | TGTGCCAGCAGTACGACTAGCCAAGCTGCAGATACGCAGTATTTT | TRBV12-3/TRBV12-4 | TRBD2 | many | TRBJ2-3
CASSLTGGDHSPLHF | TGTGCCAGCAGTCTCACAGGGGGCGATCATTCACCCCTCCACTTT | TRBV27 | TRBD1 | few | TRBJ1-6
CASITDREIYEQYF | TGTGCCAGCATTACGGACAGGGAAATCTACGAGCAGTACTTC | TRBV2 | TRBD1 | . | TRBJ2-7
CASSFEEGTEAFF | TGTGCCAGCAGTTTCGAGGAGGGGACTGAAGCTTTCTTT | TRBV12-3/TRBV12-4 | . | many | TRBJ1-1
CASSPGTSVDYEQYF | TGCGCCAGCAGCCCCGGGACTAGCGTCGACTACGAGCAGTACTTC | TRBV5-1 | TRBD2 | . | TRBJ2-7
CASSYWGVEQFF | TGCGCCAGCAGCTACTGGGGGGTTGAGCAGTTCTTC | TRBV6-5 | . | once | TRBJ2-1
CASSEFPRGSNQPQHF | TGTGCCAGCAGTGAATTTCCTAGAGGGTCGAATCAGCCCCAGCATTTT | TRBV6-1 | . | many | TRBJ1-5
CASTTSRGGTQYF | TGCGCCAGCACGACCTCCAGGGGGGGGACCCAGTACTTC | TRBV4-3 | . | few | TRBJ2-5
CASSLSGREREKLFF | TGTGCCAGCAGTTTATCCGGCAGGGAGAGGGAAAAACTGTTTTTT | TRBV27 | . | . | TRBJ1-4
CASSWTDRGSAVGTQYF | TGTGCCAGCAGCTGGACCGACAGGGGTTCAGCGGTCGGTACGCAGTATTTT | TRBV7-2 | TRBD1 | many | TRBJ2-3